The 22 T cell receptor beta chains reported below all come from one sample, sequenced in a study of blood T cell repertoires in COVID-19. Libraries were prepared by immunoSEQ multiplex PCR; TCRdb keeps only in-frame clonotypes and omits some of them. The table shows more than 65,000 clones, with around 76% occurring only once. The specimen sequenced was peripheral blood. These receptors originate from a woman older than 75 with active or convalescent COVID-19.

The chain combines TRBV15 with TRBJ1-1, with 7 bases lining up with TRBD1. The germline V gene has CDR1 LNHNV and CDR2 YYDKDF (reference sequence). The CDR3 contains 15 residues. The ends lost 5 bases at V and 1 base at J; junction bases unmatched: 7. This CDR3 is CATSEAGTENTEAFF. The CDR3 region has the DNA TGTGCCACCAGCGAGGCCGGGACAGAGAACACTGAAGCTTTCTTT.

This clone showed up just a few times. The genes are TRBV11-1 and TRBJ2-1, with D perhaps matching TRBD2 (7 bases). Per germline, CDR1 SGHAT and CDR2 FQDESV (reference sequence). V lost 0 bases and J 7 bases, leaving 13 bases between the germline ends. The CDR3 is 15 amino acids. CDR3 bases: TGTGCCAGCAGCTTAGCGGGGGGGCAGGTGAATGAGCAGTTCTTC. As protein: CASSLAGGQVNEQFF.

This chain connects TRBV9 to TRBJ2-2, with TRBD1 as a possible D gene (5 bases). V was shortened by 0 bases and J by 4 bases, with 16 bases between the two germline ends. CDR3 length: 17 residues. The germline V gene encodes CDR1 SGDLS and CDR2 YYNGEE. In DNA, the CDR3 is TGTGCCAGCAGCGTAGGTCCTGGACACCAGGGCACCGGGGAGCTGTTTTTT. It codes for CASSVGPGHQGTGELFF. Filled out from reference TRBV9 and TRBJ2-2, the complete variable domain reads DSGVTQTPKHLITATGQRVTLRCSPRSGDLSVYWYQQSLDQGLQFLIQYYNGEERAKGNILERFSAQQFPDLHSELNLSSLELGDSALYFCASSVGPGHQGTGELFFGEGSRLTVL.

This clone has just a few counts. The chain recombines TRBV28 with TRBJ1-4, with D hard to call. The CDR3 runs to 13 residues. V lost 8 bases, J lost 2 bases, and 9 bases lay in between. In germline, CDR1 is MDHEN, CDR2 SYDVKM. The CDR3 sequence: CASSSGTNEKLFF. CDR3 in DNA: TGTGCCAGCTCTAGTGGTACTAATGAAAAACTGTTTTTT.

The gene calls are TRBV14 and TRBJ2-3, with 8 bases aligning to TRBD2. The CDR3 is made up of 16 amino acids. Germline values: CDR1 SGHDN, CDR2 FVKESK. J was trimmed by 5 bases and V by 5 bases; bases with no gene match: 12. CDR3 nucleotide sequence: TGTGCCAGCAGCTTACTGCGGGGGGCTTCGATAGATACGCAGTATTTT. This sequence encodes CASSLLRGASIDTQYF.

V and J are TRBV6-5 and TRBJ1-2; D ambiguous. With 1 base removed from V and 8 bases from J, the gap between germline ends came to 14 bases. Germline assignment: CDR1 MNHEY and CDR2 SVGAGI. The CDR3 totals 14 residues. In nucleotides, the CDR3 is TGTGCCAGCAGTTACTTGGACCTAAGAGGGGGCTACACCTTC. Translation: CASSYLDLRGGYTF.

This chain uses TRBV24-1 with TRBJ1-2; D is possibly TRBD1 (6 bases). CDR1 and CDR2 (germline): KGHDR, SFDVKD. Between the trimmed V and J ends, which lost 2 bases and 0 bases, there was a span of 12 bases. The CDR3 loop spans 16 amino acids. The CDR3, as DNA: TGTGCCACCAGTGATTCTTATCAGGGGTCTAACTATGGCTACACCTTC. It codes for CATSDSYQGSNYGYTF.

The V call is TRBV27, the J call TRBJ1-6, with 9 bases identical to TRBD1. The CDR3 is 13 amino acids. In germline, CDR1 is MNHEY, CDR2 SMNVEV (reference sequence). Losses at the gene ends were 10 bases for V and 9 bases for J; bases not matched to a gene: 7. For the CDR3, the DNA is TGTGCCACCGGACAGGGGATGCGTTCACCCCTCCACTTT. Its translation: CATGQGMRSPLHF.

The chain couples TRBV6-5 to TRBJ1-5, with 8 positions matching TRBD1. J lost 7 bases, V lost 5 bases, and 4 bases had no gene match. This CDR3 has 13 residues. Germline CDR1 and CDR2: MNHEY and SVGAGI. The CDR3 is CASSRTGSQPQHF. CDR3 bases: TGTGCCAGCAGTCGGACAGGGAGCCAGCCCCAGCATTTT.

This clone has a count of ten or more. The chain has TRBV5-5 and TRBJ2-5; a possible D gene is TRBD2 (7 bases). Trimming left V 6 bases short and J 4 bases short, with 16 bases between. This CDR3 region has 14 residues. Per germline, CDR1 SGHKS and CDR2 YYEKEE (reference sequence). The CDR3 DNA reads TGTGCCAGCACCCCCGAGGGAGGGGGAGAGACCCAGTACTTC. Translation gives CASTPEGGGETQYF.

CDR3: CASSLGLAGWPQYF. The CDR3 DNA reads TGTGCCAGCAGCTTGGGACTAGCGGGGTGGCCCCAGTACTTC. The chain links TRBV5-6 to TRBJ2-5; 11 bases map to TRBD2. V shed 0 bases, J shed 9 bases, and the junction held 4 bases outside the gene matches. Germline assignment: CDR1 SGHDT and CDR2 YYEEEE. CDR3 length: 14 residues.

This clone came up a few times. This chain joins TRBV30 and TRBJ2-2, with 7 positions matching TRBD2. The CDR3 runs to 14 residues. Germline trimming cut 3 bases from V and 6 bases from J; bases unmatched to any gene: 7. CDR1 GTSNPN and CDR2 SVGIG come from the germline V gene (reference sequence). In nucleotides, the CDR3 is TGTGCCTGGAGGGGACTATCGGGATCCGGGGAGCTGTTTTTT. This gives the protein CAWRGLSGSGELFF.

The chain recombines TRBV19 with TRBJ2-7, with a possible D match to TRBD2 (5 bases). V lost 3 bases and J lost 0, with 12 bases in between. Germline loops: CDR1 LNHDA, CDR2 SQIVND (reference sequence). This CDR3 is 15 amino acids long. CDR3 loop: CASSMFGGPSYEQYF. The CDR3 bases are TGTGCCAGTAGTATGTTCGGCGGGCCCTCCTACGAGCAGTACTTC. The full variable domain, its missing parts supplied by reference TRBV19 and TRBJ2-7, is DGGITQSPKYLFRKEGQNVTLSCEQNLNHDAMYWYRQDPGQGLRLIYYSQIVNDFQKGDIAEGYSVSREKKESFPLTVTSAQKNPTAFYLCASSMFGGPSYEQYFGPGTRLTVT.

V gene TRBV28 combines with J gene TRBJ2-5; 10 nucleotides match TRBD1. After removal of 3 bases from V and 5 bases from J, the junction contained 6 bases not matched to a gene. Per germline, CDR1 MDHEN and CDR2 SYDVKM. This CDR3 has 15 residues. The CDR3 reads CASSLGQGSMETQYF. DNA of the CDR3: TGTGCCAGCAGTTTGGGACAGGGGTCTATGGAGACCCAGTACTTC.

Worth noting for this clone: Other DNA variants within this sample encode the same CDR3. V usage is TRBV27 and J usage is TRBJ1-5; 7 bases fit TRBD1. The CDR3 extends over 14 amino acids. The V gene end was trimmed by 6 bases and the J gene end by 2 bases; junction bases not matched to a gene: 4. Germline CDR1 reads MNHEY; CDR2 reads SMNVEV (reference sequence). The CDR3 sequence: CASSLGTGNQPQHF. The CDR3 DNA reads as TGTGCCAGCAGCCTGGGGACAGGCAATCAGCCCCAGCATTTT.

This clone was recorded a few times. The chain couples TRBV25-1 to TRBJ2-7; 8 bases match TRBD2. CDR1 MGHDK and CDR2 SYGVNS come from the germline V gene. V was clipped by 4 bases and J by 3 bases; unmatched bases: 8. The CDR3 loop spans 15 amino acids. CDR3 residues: CASSVGSGGYYEQYF. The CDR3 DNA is TGTGCCAGCAGTGTCGGCAGCGGGGGATACTACGAGCAGTACTTC.

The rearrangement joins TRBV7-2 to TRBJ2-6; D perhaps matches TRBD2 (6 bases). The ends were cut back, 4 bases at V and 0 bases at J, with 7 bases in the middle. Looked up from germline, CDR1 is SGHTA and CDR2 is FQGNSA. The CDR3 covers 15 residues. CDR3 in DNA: TGTGCCAGCAGCTCGACTAGCTCTGGGGCCAACGTCCTGACTTTC. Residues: CASSSTSSGANVLTF.

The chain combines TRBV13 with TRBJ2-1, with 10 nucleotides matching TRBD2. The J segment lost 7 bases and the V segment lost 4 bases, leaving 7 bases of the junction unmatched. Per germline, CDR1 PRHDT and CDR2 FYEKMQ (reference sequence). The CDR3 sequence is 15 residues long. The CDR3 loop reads CASSWTRLAGNEQFF. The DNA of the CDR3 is TGTGCCAGCAGCTGGACCCGACTAGCGGGTAATGAGCAGTTCTTC.

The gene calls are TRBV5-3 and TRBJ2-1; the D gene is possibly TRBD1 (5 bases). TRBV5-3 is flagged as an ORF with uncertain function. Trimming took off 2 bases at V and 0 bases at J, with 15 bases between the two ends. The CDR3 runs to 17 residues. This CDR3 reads CARSFSWTRSSYNEQFF. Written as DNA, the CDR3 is TGTGCCAGAAGCTTCTCGTGGACACGGAGCTCCTACAATGAGCAGTTCTTC.

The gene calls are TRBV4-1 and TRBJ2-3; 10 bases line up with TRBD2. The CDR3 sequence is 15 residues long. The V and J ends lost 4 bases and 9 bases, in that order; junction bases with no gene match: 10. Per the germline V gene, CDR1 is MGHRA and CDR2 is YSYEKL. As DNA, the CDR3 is TGCGCCAGCAGCCCCACGGCTAGCGGGAGCTTAACGCAGTATTTT. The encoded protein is CASSPTASGSLTQYF.

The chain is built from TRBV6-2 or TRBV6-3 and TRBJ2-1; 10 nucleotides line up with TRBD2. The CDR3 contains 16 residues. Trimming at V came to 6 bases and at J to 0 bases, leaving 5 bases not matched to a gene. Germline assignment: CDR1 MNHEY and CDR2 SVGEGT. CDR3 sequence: CASSPIAGGSYNEQFF. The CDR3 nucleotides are TGTGCCAGCAGCCCTATAGCGGGGGGCTCCTACAATGAGCAGTTCTTC.

Here the CDR3 reads CASSLITGFTEAFF. DNA of the CDR3: TGTGCCAGCAGCTTAATCACAGGGTTCACTGAAGCTTTCTTT. The chain carries TRBV5-5 and TRBJ1-1, with a tentative D call TRBD1 (6 bases). CDR3 length equals 14 residues. V gave up 2 bases and J gave up 4 bases, with 12 bases separating them. Germline CDR1 SGHKS, CDR2 YYEKEE (reference sequence).